This T cell receptor (beta chain) was captured in a study of cytomegalovirus exposure and HLA in healthy donors. Study details: Early released data had about 85 million unique TCRs, all coming from HLA-typed donors. General study results and limits: Later analysis identified about 15,000 TCR beta sequences associated with HLA alleles, using a false discovery rate threshold of 0.05.

Vbeta (60) and Jbeta (13) primers were used in the PCR. Sequencing used immunoSEQ multiplex PCR; TCRdb keeps in-frame clones, though not all of them. Of about 190,000 clones listed, around 77% were seen once; the top ten hold about 1.5%. For this clone: The target antigen is unknown.

The germline V gene encodes CDR1 MDHEN and CDR2 SYDVKM. The CDR3 totals 15 residues. Trimming cost V 0 bases and J 5 bases; bases outside gene matches: 2. Input material: PBMCs. The sequence was obtained from a woman aged 18 to 35 in good health and CMV-seronegative. The chain combines TRBV28 with TRBJ2-4, with 9 positions matching TRBD1. DNA for the CDR3: TGTGCCAGCAGTTTATGGAGGACAGGGGAAAACATTCAGTACTTC. It specifies CASSLWRTGENIQYF. The full variable domain, its missing parts supplied by reference TRBV28 and TRBJ2-4, is DVKVTQSSRYLVKRTGEKVFLECVQDMDHENMFWYRQDPGLGLRLIYFSYDVKMKEKGDIPEGYSVSREKKERFSLILESASTNQTSMYLCASSLWRTGENIQYFGAGTRLSVL.